This TCR beta chain was sequenced for a study of spatial heterogeneity in lung cancer. Study information: There were consistently more beta-chain sequences detected than alpha-chain sequences. Findings and limits, study-wide: Ubiquitous expanded tumor TCRs appeared in blood more at resection than follow-up.

Unique molecular identifiers, one per molecule, were present on every TCR cDNA molecule. TCRdb analysed the 5' RACE reads with MiXCR anew, one entry per CDR3 protein. The sample includes about 1,600 distinct CDR3 sequences, 20% to 30% seen only once; the top ten take about 50%. Points on this clonotype: Antigen: not known.

The CDR3 has 11 amino acids. Trimming removed 1 base at V and 6 bases at J, with 1 base between. Germline V gene sequence: CDR1 SGDLS, CDR2 YYNGEE. Time point in this sample: sample taken at primary tumor resection. The input material, whole RNA from tumor, nontumor lung or frozen PBMC, was sequenced unsorted. The J gene is TRBJ1-4, the V gene TRBV9; D gene ambiguous. The TCR originated in a male donor with early-stage non-small cell lung cancer. The specimen comprised PBMCs, sampled at surgery. The CDR3 is CASSVYEKLFF. Here the CDR3 DNA reads TGTGCCAGCAGCGTATATGAAAAACTGTTTTTT.